This T cell receptor (beta chain) stems from a study of blood T cell repertoires in COVID-19. Participants spanned ages roughly 18 to 90 years and resided in 20 to 30 US areas. Under the authors' procedure: How many nucleated cells were present was estimated from reference gene primer amplification. TCRdb keeps only in-frame clones here, not all; method: immunoSEQ multiplex PCR. V and J calls and clone size are those listed in that table; D and trimming were worked out from the DNA. The table has approximately 290,000 clones, approximately 85% seen once; the top ten hold around 4.5%. Sequencing was performed on PBMCs or T cells enriched from blood (not recorded which). This clonotype originated in a woman between 25 and 40 years old who had recovered from COVID-19.

This chain's CDR3 is CASSAGTGPSYEQYF. DNA for the CDR3: TGTGCCAGCAGCGCCGGGACAGGGCCCAGCTACGAGCAGTACTTC. The V gene is TRBV9, the J gene TRBJ2-7; 9 nucleotides align to TRBD1. V lost 3 bases, J lost 3 bases, and 7 bases stayed unmatched. Germline values: CDR1 SGDLS, CDR2 YYNGEE. The CDR3 is 15 residues long.